A single sample is the source of the 23 T cell receptor beta chains below, sequenced in a study of blood T cells in healthy people across ages. A second PCR of roughly 6 to 12 cycles used a sample-barcoded 5' primer and a J-beta primer mix. TCRdb reprocessed the 5' RACE reads via MiXCR and lists one record per CDR3 protein. The data hold more than 800,000 distinct CDR3 sequences, with more than 25% observed a single time. The source material was blood. These receptors all stem from a woman aged 80 or older in good health.

Comment on this clonotype: A much larger clone differs from this one at a single base, so this may be a read error. The chain recombines TRBV7-8 with TRBJ2-5; the match to TRBD1 covers 8 bases. The CDR3 extends over 12 amino acids. Trimming cost V 4 bases and J 11 bases; bases outside gene matches: 6. The germline CDR1 and CDR2 sequences are SGHVS and FQNEAQ. The CDR3 is CASSYGQGGQYF. For the CDR3, the DNA is TGTGCCAGCAGCTACGGACAGGGCGGGCAGTACTTC.

In this sample, this clonotype turned up a few times. The V and J genes are TRBV7-9 and TRBJ2-7, with D possibly called TRBD1 or TRBD2 (5 bases each). V gave up 5 bases and J gave up 0 bases, with 17 bases separating them. CDR3 size: 16 residues. Germline V gene sequence: CDR1 SEHNR, CDR2 FQNEAQ (reference sequence). DNA of the CDR3: TGTGCCAGCAGCACAAAAACCGGGACGGACTCCTACGAGCAGTACTTC. Its translation: CASSTKTGTDSYEQYF.

The V call is TRBV11-3, the J call TRBJ2-3; 9 bases fit TRBD2. This CDR3 contains 17 residues. Germline CDR1 and CDR2: SGHNT and YENEEA. The J segment lost 3 bases and the V segment lost 3 bases, leaving 10 bases of the junction unmatched. The CDR3, as DNA: TGTGCCAGCAGCTTCCCCTCGGTAGCGGGGGAAACAGATACGCAGTATTTT. Its protein product is CASSFPSVAGETDTQYF.

In regard to this clonotype: Germline and junction disagree at one end, which may indicate a read error. V gene TRBV6-6 combines with J gene TRBJ1-2; 7 bases are a match to TRBD1. The length of the CDR3 is 13 residues. Germline V gene data show CDR1 as MNHNY and CDR2 as SVGAGI (reference sequence). The DNA for the CDR3 is TGTACCAGCAGTCATACAGGGGACTATGGCTACACCTTT. Translation: CTSSHTGDYGYTF.

The chain carries TRBV4-1 and TRBJ1-2; tentatively, D is TRBD1 (5 bases). Trimming took off 0 bases at V and 4 bases at J, with 12 bases between the two ends. The CDR3 consists of 15 residues. Germline V gene lookup returns CDR1 MGHRA and CDR2 YSYEKL. The CDR3 is CASSQERGDVYGYTF. The CDR3 nucleotides are TGCGCCAGCAGCCAAGAAAGGGGCGACGTCTATGGCTACACCTTC.

This clonotype was seen ten or more times. The rearrangement uses TRBV7-8 and TRBJ2-7, with 8 bases lining up with TRBD1. V was clipped by 2 bases and J by 7 bases; unmatched bases: 10. The CDR3 has 15 amino acids. Germline V lookup: CDR1 SGHVS, CDR2 FQNEAQ. The CDR3 is CASSLLRQGAQEQYF. The CDR3 DNA follows: TGTGCCAGCAGCTTACTGCGGCAGGGGGCTCAAGAGCAGTACTTC.

This clonotype was observed a few times. Possible read error: a much larger clone is one base away. The chain joins TRBV20-1 to TRBJ2-1, with TRBD1 matching over 10 bases. The last part of the DNA fits TRBJ2-7 better; the J call may be wrong. The germline CDR1 and CDR2 sequences are DFQATT and SNEGSKA (reference sequence). This CDR3 is built from 16 residues. As DNA, the CDR3 is TGCAGTGCTAGAGGACAGGGGGCGAGCTCCTACAATGAGCAGTACTTC. Residues: CSARGQGASSYNEQYF.

There are many counts of this clonotype. The genes are TRBV7-2 and TRBJ2-5, with 7 bases that match TRBD1. Germline V gene data show CDR1 as SGHTA and CDR2 as FQGNSA. The CDR3 loop spans 15 amino acids. Trimming took 6 bases from V and 4 from J; bases not matched to a gene: 11. This CDR3 is CASSRSRGKAETQYF. Here the CDR3 DNA reads TGTGCCAGCAGTCGCAGCAGGGGGAAGGCAGAGACCCAGTACTTC.

This clonotype has a count of ten or more. The chain links TRBV29-1 to TRBJ1-2; D is unresolved. V lost 5 bases to trimming and J lost 0 bases, with 13 bases between them. This CDR3 contains 14 residues. Germline values: CDR1 SQVTM, CDR2 ANQGSEA. The chain's CDR3 is CSVTNREANYGYTF. DNA of the CDR3: TGCAGCGTTACTAACAGAGAAGCTAACTATGGCTACACCTTC.

The rearrangement links TRBV5-6 to TRBJ1-2; maybe TRBD1 (5 bases). This CDR3 region has 13 residues. The ends were cut back, 4 bases at V and 7 bases at J, with 14 bases in the middle. Germline values: CDR1 SGHDT, CDR2 YYEEEE. The CDR3 DNA follows: TGTGCCAGCAGCCGCCCGGGGGAGTTTGGCTACACCTTC. Translation gives CASSRPGEFGYTF. The full variable domain, completed using reference TRBV5-6 and TRBJ1-2, is DAGVTQSPTHLIKTRGQQVTLRCSPKSGHDTVSWYQQALGQGPQFIFQYYEEEERQRGNFPDRFSGHQFPNYSSELNVNALLLGDSALYLCASSRPGEFGYTFGSGTRLTVV.

This clonotype was seen more than once but under ten times. This may be a read error: a much more frequent sequence differs by one nucleotide. The rearrangement joins TRBV21-1 to TRBJ2-3. TRBV21-1 counts as a pseudogene. CDR3 size: 16 residues. Written as DNA, the CDR3 is TGTGCCAGCAGCAAAGGATGCTGCTCTAGCACAGATACGCAGTATTTT. This gives the protein CASSKGCCSSTDTQYF.

This clonotype appeared many times. This chain joins TRBV12-3 or TRBV12-4 and TRBJ2-1, with 8 bases fitting TRBD2. The V segment lost 6 bases and the J segment 8 bases; nucleotides outside the gene matches: 6. The CDR3 contains 13 residues. CDR3 in amino acids: CASSSRGGYEQFF. CDR3 DNA: TGTGCCAGCAGCTCCCGGGGGGGCTATGAGCAGTTCTTC.

Ten or more counts support this clonotype. V gene TRBV7-9 combines with J gene TRBJ2-1; D is ambiguous. Germline loops: CDR1 SEHNR, CDR2 FQNEAQ (reference sequence). CDR3 length equals 14 residues. The V and J ends lost 4 bases and 8 bases respectively, with 15 bases between them. CDR3 residues: CASSSSPVGDEQFF. The CDR3 nucleotides are TGTGCCAGCAGCTCCTCGCCAGTTGGGGATGAGCAGTTCTTC.

The CDR3 loop reads CASSFTRGQNTGELFF. The DNA of the CDR3 is TGTGCCAGCAGCTTCACGAGGGGCCAGAACACCGGGGAGCTGTTTTTT. The chain combines TRBV5-5 with TRBJ2-2; TRBD1 or TRBD2 may be the D gene (5 bases each). This CDR3 has 16 amino acids. Germline V gives CDR1 SGHKS, CDR2 YYEKEE (reference sequence). The V end lost 2 bases, the J end lost 1 base, and 12 bases lay between the germline ends. Full variable domain (rest looked up from reference TRBV5-5 and TRBJ2-2): DAGVTQSPTHLIKTRGQQVTLRCSPISGHKSVSWYQQVLGQGPQFIFQYYEKEERGRGNFPDRFSARQFPNYSSELNVNALLLGDSALYLCASSFTRGQNTGELFFGEGSRLTVL.

In its sample, this clonotype was seen a few times. The V call is TRBV6-6, the J call TRBJ1-3, with TRBD1 matching over 8 bases. Germline CDR1 MNHNY, CDR2 SVGAGI (reference sequence). Trimming at V came to 6 bases and at J to 9 bases, leaving 7 bases not matched to a gene. The CDR3 extends over 13 amino acids. Here the CDR3 DNA reads TGTGCCAGCAGCCCGGACAGGGTCGGCACCATATATTTT. Residues: CASSPDRVGTIYF.

This clonotype was picked up a small number of times. The genes are TRBV20-1 and TRBJ1-5; tentative D call: TRBD1 (5 bases). CDR3 size: 11 residues. The V end lost 7 bases, the J end lost 3 bases, and 7 bases lay between the germline ends. CDR1 and CDR2 (germline): DFQATT, SNEGSKA (reference sequence). The CDR3: CSGGFNQPQHF. For the CDR3, the DNA is TGCAGTGGGGGGTTCAATCAGCCCCAGCATTTT.

This clonotype showed up many times. This chain uses TRBV7-2 with TRBJ2-3; D gene ambiguous. The CDR3 is 13 residues long. Looked up from germline, CDR1 is SGHTA and CDR2 is FQGNSA. V lost 8 bases to trimming and J lost 2 bases, with 11 bases between them. CDR3 nucleotide sequence: TGTGCCAGCCGGCAGTCTTACACAGATACGCAGTATTTT. Its protein product is CASRQSYTDTQYF.

This clonotype has a count of ten or more. The chain links TRBV6-6 to TRBJ1-6; D not certain. CDR3 length: 15 residues. Per germline, CDR1 MNHNY and CDR2 SVGAGI (reference sequence). V gave up 2 bases and J gave up 4 bases, with 9 bases separating them. The CDR3 loop is CASSYGVSYNSPLHF. The CDR3 DNA follows: TGTGCCAGCAGTTACGGGGTTAGTTATAATTCACCCCTCCACTTT.

The rearrangement uses TRBV6-1 and TRBJ2-2; 10 nucleotides align to TRBD2. This CDR3 contains 17 residues. The V gene end was trimmed by 0 bases and the J gene end by 6 bases; junction bases not matched to a gene: 7. Germline CDR1 and CDR2: MNHNS and SASEGT. CDR3: CASSEALQRGGSGELFF. The CDR3 DNA is TGTGCCAGCAGTGAAGCGCTTCAGCGGGGGGGCTCCGGGGAGCTGTTTTTT.

The chain is built from TRBV3-1 and TRBJ1-2; perhaps TRBD1 as D (6 bases). This CDR3 comprises 16 residues. Germline CDR1 LGHDT, CDR2 YNNKEL (reference sequence). Trimming cost V 0 bases and J 4 bases, with 15 bases left between them. The CDR3 loop reads CASSQDRTAGGYGYTF. The DNA of the CDR3 is TGTGCCAGCAGCCAAGACCGGACAGCGGGGGGCTATGGCTACACCTTC.

This chain uses TRBV6-2 or TRBV6-3 with TRBJ2-2, with 7 positions matching TRBD2. The CDR3 contains 15 residues. CDR1 is MNHEY and CDR2 is SVGEGT in the germline V gene. After removal of 2 bases from V and 4 bases from J, the junction contained 4 bases not matched to a gene. The CDR3 DNA reads TGTGCCAGCAGTTACGGGAGGGGAATCACCGGGGAGCTGTTTTTT. Its translation is CASSYGRGITGELFF.

In this sample, this clonotype turned up many times. The CDR3 DNA is TGTGCCAGCAGCCGGCGGGGTGGGAACTATGGCTACACCTTC. It specifies CASSRRGGNYGYTF. The chain combines TRBV7-2 with TRBJ1-2, with D unresolved. The V and J ends lost 5 bases and 2 bases respectively, with 12 bases between them. The length of the CDR3 is 14 residues. The germline gives CDR1 SGHTA, CDR2 FQGNSA.

The chain uses TRBV10-3 and TRBJ2-1, with 8 nucleotides matching TRBD2. V lost 6 bases and J lost 4; bases outside the gene matches: 8. The CDR3 is made up of 15 amino acids. Per germline, CDR1 ENHRY and CDR2 SYGVKD. CDR3 DNA: TGTGCCATCAGCAAAGGGACTAGTGGTTACAATGAGCAGTTCTTC. Its translation: CAISKGTSGYNEQFF.